This TCR beta chain emerged from a study of cytomegalovirus exposure and HLA in healthy donors. Study results and caveats: Some TCR beta chains (164 of them) were listed as cytomegalovirus-associated.

J lost 4 bases, V lost 4 bases, and 7 bases had no gene match. The CDR3 runs 15 residues. CDR1 and CDR2 from the germline V gene are MGHRA and YSYEKL. Method: immunoSEQ multiplex PCR; TCRdb's copy keeps in-frame clones and lacks some. The profile covers 76,000 or so clones, with 90% to 95% appearing a single time and over 2% taken by the ten largest. This clone was recorded only once. What it recognizes is unknown. Sequenced material: PBMCs. This receptor was identified in a woman aged 18 to 35 in good health and CMV-seronegative. The rearrangement joins TRBV4-1 to TRBJ2-7, with 10 bases lining up with TRBD1. The CDR3: CASSPATGGTYEQYF. The CDR3 DNA is TGCGCCAGCAGCCCGGCGACAGGGGGCACTTACGAGCAGTACTTC.